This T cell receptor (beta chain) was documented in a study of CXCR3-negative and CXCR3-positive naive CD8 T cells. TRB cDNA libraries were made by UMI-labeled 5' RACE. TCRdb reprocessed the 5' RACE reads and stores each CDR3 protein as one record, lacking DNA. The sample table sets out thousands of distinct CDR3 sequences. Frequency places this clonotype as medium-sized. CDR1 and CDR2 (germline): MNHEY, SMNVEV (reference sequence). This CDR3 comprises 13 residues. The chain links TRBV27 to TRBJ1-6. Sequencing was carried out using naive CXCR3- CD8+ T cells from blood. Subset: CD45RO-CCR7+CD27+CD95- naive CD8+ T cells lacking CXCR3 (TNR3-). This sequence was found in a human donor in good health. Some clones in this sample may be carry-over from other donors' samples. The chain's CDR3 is CASNRGGNSPLHF.